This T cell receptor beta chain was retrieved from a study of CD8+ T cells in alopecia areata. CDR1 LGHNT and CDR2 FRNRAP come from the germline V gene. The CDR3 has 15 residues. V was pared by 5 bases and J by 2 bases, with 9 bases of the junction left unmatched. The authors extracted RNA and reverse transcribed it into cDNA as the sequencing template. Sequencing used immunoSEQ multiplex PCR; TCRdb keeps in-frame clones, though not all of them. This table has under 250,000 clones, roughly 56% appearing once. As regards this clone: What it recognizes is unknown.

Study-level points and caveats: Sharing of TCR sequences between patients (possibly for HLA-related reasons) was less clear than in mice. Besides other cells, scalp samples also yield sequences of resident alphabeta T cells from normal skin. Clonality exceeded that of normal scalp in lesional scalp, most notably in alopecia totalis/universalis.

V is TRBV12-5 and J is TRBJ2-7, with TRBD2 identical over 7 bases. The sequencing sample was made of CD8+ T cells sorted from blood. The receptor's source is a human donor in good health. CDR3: CASGVIGEGTYEQYF. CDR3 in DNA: TGTGCTAGTGGTGTCATCGGGGAGGGTACCTACGAGCAGTACTTC.